Presented here are 6 T cell receptor beta chains from one specimen sequenced in a study of shared clonotypes between healthy human individuals. The data were produced by immunoSEQ multiplex PCR, yet TCRdb's version contains in-frame clones alone and is incomplete. This table holds millions of clones, around 95% found once. The sequenced sample was naive CD4+ T cells sorted from blood. As for subset: CD45RA+ positively selected. These receptors came from a man aged 18-30 years in good health.

Notes on this clone: Different DNA sequences within this sample yield the same CDR3. The chain employs TRBV15 and TRBJ2-6, with D maybe TRBD2 (5 bases). CDR1 and CDR2 (germline): LNHNV, YYDKDF (reference sequence). Trimming took 3 bases from V and 2 from J, leaving 5 bases between them. The CDR3 length is 14 residues. CDR3 DNA: TGTGCCACCAGCAGGGGAGCTGGGGCCAACGTCCTGACTTTC. It yields the protein CATSRGAGANVLTF. Variable domain in full (rest from reference TRBV15 and TRBJ2-6): DAMVIQNPRYQVTQFGKPVTLSCSQTLNHNVMYWYQQKSSQAPKLLFHYYDKDFNNEADTPDNFQSRRPNTSFCFLDIRSPGLGDTAMYLCATSRGAGANVLTFGAGSRLTVL.

The chain uses TRBV30 and TRBJ2-7, with 13 bases that match TRBD2. CDR3 length: 16 amino acids. Germline V gene data show CDR1 as GTSNPN and CDR2 as SVGIG (reference sequence). V was clipped by 2 bases and J by 2 bases; unmatched bases: 6. The CDR3 spells CAWSRPLAGGTYEQYF. CDR3 coding DNA: TGTGCCTGGAGTCGCCCACTAGCGGGAGGGACCTACGAGCAGTACTTC.

This rearrangement joins TRBV9 to TRBJ1-3; 7 bases match TRBD1. V trimming: 0 bases; J trimming: 2 bases; junction bases outside the gene matches: 5. Germline loops: CDR1 SGDLS, CDR2 YYNGEE. This CDR3 contains 16 residues. CDR3 DNA: TGTGCCAGCAGCGTAGCCCCTCAGGGGGCTGGAAACACCATATATTTT. Its translation is CASSVAPQGAGNTIYF.

The chain is built from TRBV11-2 and TRBJ2-5; 9 nucleotides agree with TRBD1. Trimming removed 1 base from V and 8 bases from J; junction bases left unmatched: 8. Looked up from germline, CDR1 is SGHAT and CDR2 is FQNNGV. This CDR3 is built from 15 residues. The CDR3 sequence: CASSLGTRGQGTQYF. The CDR3 region has the DNA TGTGCCAGCAGCTTAGGGACAAGGGGACAGGGAACCCAGTACTTC.

The chain recombines TRBV9 with TRBJ2-5, with TRBD2 identical over 8 bases. This CDR3 contains 17 residues. Germline CDR1 is SGDLS and CDR2 is YYNGEE. J was trimmed by 5 bases and V by 2 bases; bases with no gene match: 14. CDR3 amino acids: CASSVLTKRETRETQYF. CDR3 in DNA: TGTGCCAGCAGCGTCCTGACTAAGCGGGAGACCAGGGAGACCCAGTACTTC.

This sequence joins TRBV6-1 and TRBJ2-5; D not resolved. Per the germline V gene, CDR1 is MNHNS and CDR2 is SASEGT. The CDR3 totals 13 residues. Trimming took off 7 bases at V and 5 bases at J, with 14 bases between the two ends. CDR3 protein: CASTDSFGETQYF. CDR3 coding DNA: TGTGCCAGCACCGACTCCTTTGGGGAGACCCAGTACTTC.